The clone carrying this T cell receptor (beta chain) was counted a single time. Its matching antigen is unknown. Measured with immunoSEQ multiplex PCR; TCRdb has only the in-frame clones, and not every one. The sample records 95,000 to 130,000 clones, roughly 94% being singletons. This sample is drawn from a study of siplizumab effects on memory and regulatory T cells. Overall study results and limits: Mappable alloreactive CD4+ clones averaged approximately 70% Treg-derived with siplizumab versus 26.9% in controls. Sequences below about 10^-5 frequency were poorly captured, and few alloreactive clones mapped to unstimulated subsets.

This CDR3 is built from 13 residues. V lost 3 bases and J lost 3, with 8 bases in between. Germline CDR1 is MGHRA and CDR2 is YSYEKL. Sequencing was carried out using non-Treg CD4+ T cells sorted from blood. The receptor was isolated from a human donor in good health. The chain combines TRBV4-1 with TRBJ1-1; perhaps TRBD1 as D (6 bases). The CDR3 protein is CASSHRGYTEAFF. DNA of the CDR3: TGCGCCAGCAGCCACAGGGGTTACACTGAAGCTTTCTTT.